One and the same sample provided the 24 T cell receptor beta chains below, sequenced in a study of T cell responses to AZD1222 COVID-19 vaccine. Sequencing was performed with immunoSEQ multiplex PCR; in TCRdb, only in-frame clones are kept and a portion is missing. The sample holds 120,000 or so clones, 70% to 90% seen once. The specimen was peripheral blood, collected on day 0 of AZD1222 vaccination. The origin of the receptors is an adult in good health.

The V gene is TRBV6-2 or TRBV6-3, the J gene TRBJ1-1, with D possibly TRBD1 on 5 matching bases. Per the germline V gene, CDR1 is MNHEY and CDR2 is SVGEGT. The CDR3 consists of 13 residues. V gave up 5 bases and J gave up 4 bases, with 11 bases separating them. CDR3 sequence (DNA): TGTGCCAGCAGTGACAGATTACTCACTGAAGCTTTCTTT. Its translation: CASSDRLLTEAFF.

This clone is a singleton in its sample. The chain recombines TRBV19 with TRBJ2-5, with a tentative D call TRBD2 (7 bases). CDR1 and CDR2 (germline): LNHDA, SQIVND (reference sequence). The length of the CDR3 is 16 residues. The V end lost 6 bases, the J end lost 4 bases, and 21 bases lay between the germline ends. CDR3 region: CASRGPFGGPRETQYF. The CDR3 DNA is TGTGCCAGTAGGGGCCCTTTCGGGGGGCCCCGAGAGACCCAGTACTTC.

The rearrangement links TRBV7-2 to TRBJ1-2; D is possibly TRBD1 (6 bases). This CDR3 has 15 amino acids. CDR1 and CDR2 from the germline V gene are SGHTA and FQGNSA. V was shortened by 1 base and J by 0 bases, with 9 bases between the two germline ends. This chain's CDR3 is CASSLEGGANYGYTF. The DNA of the CDR3 is TGTGCCAGCAGCTTAGAGGGGGGGGCTAACTATGGCTACACCTTC. The full variable domain, rest sourced from reference TRBV7-2 and TRBJ1-2, is GAGVSQSPSNKVTEKGKDVELRCDPISGHTALYWYRQSLGQGLEFLIYFQGNSAPDKSGLPSDRFSAERTGGSVSTLTIQRTQQEDSAVYLCASSLEGGANYGYTFGSGTRLTVV.

The genes are TRBV2 and TRBJ1-1, with D possibly being TRBD1 (6 bases). From germline, CDR1 is SNHLY and CDR2 FYNNEI. V was pared by 5 bases and J by 0 bases, with 10 bases between. This CDR3 spans 14 amino acids. As DNA, the CDR3 is TGTGCCAGCAGTTACCAGGGGATGAACACTGAAGCTTTCTTT. Protein: CASSYQGMNTEAFF.

This chain connects TRBV7-3 to TRBJ1-1; 9 bases map to TRBD1. The CDR3 consists of 16 residues. The V segment lost 1 base and the J segment 6 bases; nucleotides outside the gene matches: 9. Per the germline V gene, CDR1 is SGHTA and CDR2 is FQGTGA. The CDR3 DNA reads as TGTGCCAGCAGCTTAAACCCGACAGGGGGGAGGTCTGAAGCTTTCTTT. Its protein is CASSLNPTGGRSEAFF.

This chain connects TRBV27 to TRBJ2-1, with D perhaps assigned TRBD1 or TRBD2 (5 bases each). Per germline, CDR1 MNHEY and CDR2 SMNVEV (reference sequence). CDR3 length: 18 residues. V lost 2 bases and J 0 bases, leaving 17 bases between the germline ends. CDR3 region: CASSLDLFGGSSYNEQFF. The DNA for the CDR3 is TGTGCCAGCAGTTTAGATCTTTTTGGGGGTAGCTCCTACAATGAGCAGTTCTTC.

The chain couples TRBV7-8 to TRBJ2-5, with 7 bases that match TRBD1. The V and J ends lost 6 bases and 1 base, in that order; junction bases with no gene match: 8. Germline assignment: CDR1 SGHVS and CDR2 FQNEAQ. CDR3 size: 15 residues. The DNA for the CDR3 is TGTGCCAGCAGACAGGGGCGACCTACCCAAGAGACCCAGTACTTC. It is translated as CASRQGRPTQETQYF.

CDR3 coding DNA: TGTGCCAGCAGTGCAGGGATGAACACTGAAGCTTTCTTT. Translation: CASSAGMNTEAFF. V usage is TRBV7-3 and J usage is TRBJ1-1, with D tentatively TRBD1 (5 bases). Germline CDR1 reads SGHTA; CDR2 reads FQGTGA. The V end lost 6 bases, the J end lost 0 bases, and 8 bases lay between the germline ends. The CDR3 is 13 amino acids. Filled out from reference TRBV7-3 and TRBJ1-1, the complete variable domain reads GAGVSQTPSNKVTEKGKYVELRCDPISGHTALYWYRQSLGQGPEFLIYFQGTGAADDSGLPNDRFFAVRPEGSVSTLKIQRTERGDSAVYLCASSAGMNTEAFFGQGTRLTVV.

V and J are TRBV6-2 or TRBV6-3 and TRBJ2-1; D may be TRBD2 (5 bases). CDR3 length equals 14 residues. Trimming shortened V by 6 bases and J by 3 bases, and 12 bases separated the two germline ends. Germline V gene data show CDR1 as MNHEY and CDR2 as SVGEGT. This CDR3 is CASSHPRDYNEQFF. In DNA form, the CDR3 reads TGTGCCAGCAGCCACCCCCGGGACTACAATGAGCAGTTCTTC.

The V and J genes are TRBV19 and TRBJ1-4, with D unclear. The germline V gene has CDR1 LNHDA and CDR2 SQIVND (reference sequence). Trimming removed 3 bases at V and 0 bases at J, with 11 bases between. The CDR3 spans 16 residues. The CDR3 DNA sequence: TGTGCCAGTAGTATTCGCAAGACCGCAACTAATGAAAAACTGTTTTTT. Amino acid sequence: CASSIRKTATNEKLFF.

V is TRBV5-1 and J is TRBJ2-3; no clear D gene. Germline loops: CDR1 SGHRS, CDR2 YFSETQ. Deletions cut 0 bases from V and 6 bases from J, with 8 bases between. The CDR3 covers 13 residues. CDR3 amino acids: CASSLEVADTQYF. In nucleotides, the CDR3 is TGCGCCAGCAGCTTGGAGGTGGCGGATACGCAGTATTTT.

The V gene is TRBV18, the J gene TRBJ1-2; D is ambiguous. From germline, CDR1 is KGHSH and CDR2 LQKENI. There are 15 residues in the CDR3. Trimming left V 1 base short and J 2 bases short, with 11 bases between. The CDR3 region is CASSPLPTGNYGYTF. CDR3 coding DNA: TGTGCCAGCTCACCACTGCCAACCGGGAACTATGGCTACACCTTC.

This clone occurred once. The chain combines TRBV14 with TRBJ1-2, with D possibly TRBD1 on 6 matching bases. The V gene's germline CDR1 is SGHDN and CDR2 FVKESK. The CDR3 sequence is 12 residues long. V lost 4 bases, J lost 8 bases, and 11 bases lay in between. The CDR3 protein is CASSRAGEGYTF. In DNA form, the CDR3 reads TGTGCCAGCAGCCGGGCAGGGGAGGGCTACACCTTC.

This rearrangement joins TRBV28 to TRBJ2-7; the D gene is possibly TRBD1 (7 bases). The V gene lost 7 bases and the J gene lost 0 bases, with 13 bases spanning the gap. Germline CDR1 reads MDHEN; CDR2 reads SYDVKM. The CDR3 is 14 amino acids. The CDR3 here is CASILRGASYEQYF. The DNA for the CDR3 is TGTGCCAGCATCCTCAGGGGGGCCTCCTACGAGCAGTACTTC.

This chain joins TRBV19 and TRBJ2-1; 7 positions agree with TRBD1. The CDR3 totals 15 residues. Germline V lookup: CDR1 LNHDA, CDR2 SQIVND (reference sequence). V was pared by 4 bases and J by 4 bases, with 7 bases of the junction left unmatched. Here the CDR3 DNA reads TGTGCCAGTAGTAGATCGACAGGGACGTACAATGAGCAGTTCTTC. As protein: CASSRSTGTYNEQFF.

V is TRBV28 and J is TRBJ1-3; perhaps TRBD1 as D (5 bases). CDR1 is MDHEN and CDR2 is SYDVKM in the germline V gene. There are 15 residues in the CDR3. The V end lost 3 bases, the J end lost 0 bases, and 9 bases lay between the germline ends. CDR3 in amino acids: CASSFGDSSGNTIYF. CDR3 sequence (DNA): TGTGCCAGCAGTTTCGGGGACTCCTCTGGAAACACCATATATTTT.

The table lists this clone with a count of one. The rearrangement links TRBV10-3 to TRBJ1-1; D may be TRBD1 (5 bases). Germline V CDR1 and CDR2: ENHRY, SYGVKD. The CDR3 runs to 12 residues. The V end lost 3 bases, the J end lost 10 bases, and 12 bases lay between the germline ends. Here the CDR3 reads CAISEGPRVAFF. For the CDR3, the DNA is TGTGCCATCAGTGAAGGGCCCAGGGTAGCTTTCTTT.

V and J are TRBV19 and TRBJ1-4, with D unclear. V lost 8 bases and J 5 bases, leaving 18 bases between the germline ends. CDR1 is LNHDA and CDR2 is SQIVND in the germline V gene (reference sequence). The CDR3 has 15 amino acids. The CDR3 region is CASRTPGRGNEKLFF. In DNA, the CDR3 is TGTGCCAGTCGGACCCCGGGGAGAGGCAATGAAAAACTGTTTTTT.

The chain joins TRBV24-1 to TRBJ2-4; the D gene is possibly TRBD1 (6 bases). The CDR3 contains 14 residues. Germline values: CDR1 KGHDR, CDR2 SFDVKD. The V and J ends lost 3 bases and 7 bases respectively, with 12 bases between them. CDR3 nucleotides: TGTGCCACCAGTGATCCCCGGACAGTTAACATTCAGTACTTC. It specifies CATSDPRTVNIQYF.

The chain employs TRBV29-1 and TRBJ2-7, with TRBD2 identical over 8 bases. The V and J ends lost 4 bases and 6 bases, in that order; junction bases with no gene match: 14. CDR3 length: 15 amino acids. CDR1 SQVTM and CDR2 ANQGSEA come from the germline V gene. The CDR3 region has the DNA TGCAGCGTTGGCGGGCTAGCGGGTACCGTTGCCGAGCAGTACTTC. It is translated as CSVGGLAGTVAEQYF.

The DNA for the CDR3 is TGTGCCAGCAGCCTCCTCCAGGGTGGGAGGGGCACAGATACGCAGTATTTT. Its protein is CASSLLQGGRGTDTQYF. This chain connects TRBV28 to TRBJ2-3; TRBD2 aligns across 7 bases. Germline V CDR1 and CDR2: MDHEN, SYDVKM. The ends lost 6 bases at V and 1 base at J; junction bases unmatched: 13. CDR3 size: 17 residues.

The CDR3 DNA follows: TGTGCCAGCAGGCAGTATAGCGGGGGATACTACGAGCAGTACTTC. Its protein product is CASRQYSGGYYEQYF. The V call is TRBV2, the J call TRBJ2-7, with 9 bases fitting TRBD2. Germline lookup yields CDR1 SNHLY and CDR2 FYNNEI. J gave up 3 bases and V 6 bases, and 9 bases lay outside the gene matches. CDR3 length: 15 amino acids.

This clone was seen a handful of times. The chain carries TRBV19 and TRBJ2-1, with D tentatively TRBD2 (6 bases). This CDR3 comprises 13 residues. Germline CDR1 LNHDA, CDR2 SQIVND (reference sequence). Between the trimmed V and J ends, which lost 5 bases and 7 bases, there was a span of 12 bases. Here the CDR3 DNA reads TGTGCCAGTAGTGATTGGAGCGGGAATGAGCAGTTCTTC. Translation: CASSDWSGNEQFF.

The J gene is TRBJ2-1, the V gene TRBV23-1, with unresolved D. TRBV23-1 has ORF status, its function being uncertain. This CDR3 comprises 17 residues. Trimming took 3 bases from V and 3 from J, leaving 18 bases between them. This CDR3 is CASSHPPIPPFYNEQFF. The DNA of the CDR3 is TGCGCCAGCAGTCATCCGCCGATCCCACCCTTCTACAATGAGCAGTTCTTC.